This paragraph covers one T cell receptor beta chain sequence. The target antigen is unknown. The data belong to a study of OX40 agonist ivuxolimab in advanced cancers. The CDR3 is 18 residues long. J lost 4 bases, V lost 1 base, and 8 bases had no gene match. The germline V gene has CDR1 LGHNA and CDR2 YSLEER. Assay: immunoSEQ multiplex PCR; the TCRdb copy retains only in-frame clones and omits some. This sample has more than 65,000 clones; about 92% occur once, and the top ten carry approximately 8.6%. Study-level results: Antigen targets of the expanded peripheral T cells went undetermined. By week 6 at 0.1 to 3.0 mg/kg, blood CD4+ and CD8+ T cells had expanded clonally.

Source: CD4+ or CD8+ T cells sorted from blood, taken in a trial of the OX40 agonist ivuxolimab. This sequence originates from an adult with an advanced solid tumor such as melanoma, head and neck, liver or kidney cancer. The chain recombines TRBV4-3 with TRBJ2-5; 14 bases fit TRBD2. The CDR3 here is CASSQGRLAGGPGETQYF. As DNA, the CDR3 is TGCGCCAGCAGCCAAGGTAGACTAGCGGGGGGGCCAGGAGAGACCCAGTACTTC.